One sample yielded the 20 T cell receptor beta chains listed below, sequenced in a study of cytomegalovirus exposure and HLA in healthy donors. The PCR had 60 Vbeta and 13 Jbeta primers. Clones were read by immunoSEQ multiplex PCR, and TCRdb kept only the in-frame ones, dropping some. This table holds 180,000 or so clones, about 80% found once. Sample: PBMCs. These TCRs come from an older woman in good health and CMV-seropositive.

This clone occurred a few times. The chain combines TRBV28 with TRBJ1-2; unclear D gene. The CDR3 consists of 11 residues. V gave up 6 bases and J gave up 8 bases, with 10 bases separating them. From germline, CDR1 is MDHEN and CDR2 SYDVKM. The CDR3 is CASRVRQGYTF. For the CDR3, the DNA is TGTGCCAGCAGAGTGAGACAAGGCTACACCTTC.

This chain uses TRBV28 with TRBJ1-1; 11 nucleotides line up with TRBD1. The CDR3 is 16 amino acids. With V trimmed by 7 bases and J by 4 bases, 11 bases remained unmatched. CDR1 is MDHEN and CDR2 is SYDVKM in the germline V gene. This chain's CDR3 is CASTPGQGALGTEAFF. CDR3 sequence (DNA): TGTGCCAGCACCCCCGGACAGGGGGCGCTGGGCACTGAAGCTTTCTTT.

The chain's CDR3 is CASVGGYNYGYTF. CDR3 nucleotide sequence: TGTGCCAGCGTAGGGGGATATAACTATGGCTACACCTTC. V is TRBV6-6 and J is TRBJ1-2, with D possibly TRBD1 on 6 matching bases. V was clipped by 8 bases and J by 1 base, with 11 bases between them. Germline lookup yields CDR1 MNHNY and CDR2 SVGAGI (reference sequence). The CDR3 totals 13 residues.

This clone ranks as medium-sized (0.01 to 0.1%). This same CDR3 is encoded by further DNA sequences in the sample. The chain has TRBV27 and TRBJ2-7, with D hard to call. Trimming shortened V by 5 bases and J by 0 bases, and 5 bases separated the two germline ends. Germline V gene data show CDR1 as MNHEY and CDR2 as SMNVEV (reference sequence). The CDR3 spans 12 residues. CDR3 nucleotides: TGTGCCAGCAGTACGAGCTCCTACGAGCAGTACTTC. Amino acid sequence: CASSTSSYEQYF.

The chain employs TRBV19 and TRBJ1-4; a possible D gene is TRBD1 (6 bases). This CDR3 comprises 15 residues. In germline, CDR1 is LNHDA, CDR2 SQIVND (reference sequence). V was clipped by 3 bases and J by 3 bases, with 11 bases between them. The CDR3 is CASSITGTSNEKLFF. CDR3 sequence (DNA): TGTGCCAGTAGTATCACAGGGACGTCTAATGAAAAACTGTTTTTT. The entire variable domain, with the rest obtained from reference TRBV19 and TRBJ1-4, is as follows: DGGITQSPKYLFRKEGQNVTLSCEQNLNHDAMYWYRQDPGQGLRLIYYSQIVNDFQKGDIAEGYSVSREKKESFPLTVTSAQKNPTAFYLCASSITGTSNEKLFFGSGTQLSVL.

The chain combines TRBV19 with TRBJ2-3; TRBD2 matches 12 bases. This CDR3 contains 16 residues. Losses at the gene ends were 3 bases for V and 2 bases for J; bases not matched to a gene: 3. Germline CDR1 and CDR2: LNHDA and SQIVND (reference sequence). CDR3 region: CASSMGTSGFTDTQYF. For the CDR3, the DNA is TGTGCCAGTAGTATGGGGACTAGCGGGTTCACAGATACGCAGTATTTT.

This clone was observed a few times. The rearrangement uses TRBV5-4 and TRBJ2-7; D perhaps matches TRBD2 (6 bases). CDR1 SGHNT and CDR2 YYREEE come from the germline V gene (reference sequence). There are 15 residues in the CDR3. The V end lost 2 bases, the J end lost 6 bases, and 18 bases lay between the germline ends. The CDR3: CASSFRGDALSEQYF. Here the CDR3 DNA reads TGTGCCAGCAGCTTCCGCGGGGACGCCCTCTCCGAGCAGTACTTC.

The chain links TRBV5-5 to TRBJ2-7; 7 nucleotides line up with TRBD1. This CDR3 spans 14 amino acids. Germline loops: CDR1 SGHKS, CDR2 YYEKEE (reference sequence). After removal of 6 bases from V and 0 bases from J, the junction contained 6 bases not matched to a gene. The CDR3 reads CASTVTGLSYEQYF. In DNA, the CDR3 is TGTGCCAGCACTGTGACAGGGCTCTCCTACGAGCAGTACTTC. Based on the CDR3 plus reference TRBV5-5 and TRBJ2-7, the full variable domain is DAGVTQSPTHLIKTRGQQVTLRCSPISGHKSVSWYQQVLGQGPQFIFQYYEKEERGRGNFPDRFSARQFPNYSSELNVNALLLGDSALYLCASTVTGLSYEQYFGPGTRLTVT.

A single count supports this clone. This rearrangement joins TRBV2 to TRBJ1-2; D perhaps matches TRBD1 (5 bases). The germline V gene encodes CDR1 SNHLY and CDR2 FYNNEI. Deletions cut 6 bases from V and 2 bases from J, with 10 bases between. The CDR3 totals 13 residues. The CDR3 spells CASSGGWNYGYTF. The DNA of the CDR3 is TGTGCCAGCAGCGGGGGATGGAACTATGGCTACACCTTC.

The rearrangement uses TRBV6-1 and TRBJ2-7, with 8 bases fitting TRBD1. Germline loops: CDR1 MNHNS, CDR2 SASEGT. V dropped 9 bases and J dropped 1; count of bases not matched to a gene: 8. The CDR3 spans 14 residues. CDR3 region: CASVDRGTSYEQYF. CDR3 nucleotide sequence: TGTGCCAGTGTAGACAGGGGTACATCCTACGAGCAGTACTTC.

The gene calls are TRBV7-8 and TRBJ1-4; D may be TRBD1 (6 bases). V lost 3 bases, J lost 5 bases, and 7 bases lay in between. The germline V gene has CDR1 SGHVS and CDR2 FQNEAQ. The CDR3 has 13 residues. In DNA, the CDR3 is TGTGCCAGCAGCTTTGGACAGAATGAAAAACTGTTTTTT. Translation: CASSFGQNEKLFF.

The chain recombines TRBV5-1 with TRBJ1-1; TRBD1 matches at 8 bases. The CDR3 runs to 14 residues. Germline-derived CDR1 and CDR2 are SGHRS and YFSETQ. V lost 3 bases and J lost 4; bases outside the gene matches: 5. The CDR3 DNA sequence: TGCGCCAGCAGCTGGGACAGGTCTCGCACTGAAGCTTTCTTT. Protein product: CASSWDRSRTEAFF. Together with reference TRBV5-1 and TRBJ1-1, the CDR3 gives the full variable domain: KAGVTQTPRYLIKTRGQQVTLSCSPISGHRSVSWYQQTPGQGLQFLFEYFSETQRNKGNFPGRFSGRQFSNSRSEMNVSTLELGDSALYLCASSWDRSRTEAFFGQGTRLTVV.

The V gene is TRBV6-1, the J gene TRBJ1-2, with 8 positions matching TRBD1. V was clipped by 1 base and J by 7 bases; unmatched bases: 2. Germline assignment: CDR1 MNHNS and CDR2 SASEGT. The CDR3 totals 13 residues. The CDR3 nucleotides are TGTGCCAGCAGTGAAGTGGACAGGGCTGGCTACACCTTC. The encoded protein is CASSEVDRAGYTF.

The chain has TRBV7-8 and TRBJ1-5; 8 bases agree with TRBD1. The germline V gene has CDR1 SGHVS and CDR2 FQNEAQ. The length of the CDR3 is 18 residues. V was pared by 1 base and J by 7 bases, with 15 bases of the junction left unmatched. Here the CDR3 reads CASSLGHRGKSLRQPQHF. The CDR3 region has the DNA TGTGCCAGCAGCTTAGGCCACAGGGGGAAAAGTCTAAGACAGCCCCAGCATTTT.

The V call is TRBV4-1, the J call TRBJ2-7, with D unresolved. Germline V gene lookup returns CDR1 MGHRA and CDR2 YSYEKL. CDR3 length: 15 amino acids. The V and J ends lost 6 bases and 0 bases respectively, with 15 bases between them. CDR3: CASSNLYASSYEQYF. CDR3 in DNA: TGCGCCAGCAGTAACCTCTACGCGAGCTCCTACGAGCAGTACTTC.

This sequence joins TRBV6-7 and TRBJ1-4; D might be TRBD1 (6 bases). TRBV6-7 is an open reading frame whose function is uncertain. There are 16 residues in the CDR3. Trimming removed 6 bases from V and 3 bases from J, with 17 bases in between. CDR3 sequence reads: CASRTLGDTSNEKLFF. DNA of the CDR3: TGTGCCAGCAGGACCCTCGGGGACACTTCTAATGAAAAACTGTTTTTT.

To note about this clone: This sample includes further DNA sequences coding for the same CDR3. Here the CDR3 DNA reads TGTGCCAGCAGCTTAGGGGTGGGAGTAGATACGCAGTATTTT. It translates to CASSLGVGVDTQYF. The rearrangement links TRBV7-2 to TRBJ2-3; D might be TRBD2 (5 bases). The germline V and J ends were trimmed by 1 base and 5 bases, with 10 bases remaining between them. The germline CDR1 and CDR2 sequences are SGHTA and FQGNSA. The CDR3 consists of 14 residues.

This chain links TRBV5-4 with TRBJ1-4; TRBD1 agrees at 10 bases. Unmatched junction bases numbered 4, after V lost 3 bases and J lost 5 bases. The CDR3 totals 15 residues. Germline CDR1 and CDR2: SGHNT and YYREEE (reference sequence). CDR3 bases: TGTGCCAGCAGCTCGAGGGGACAGGGGAATGAAAAACTGTTTTTT. Encoded protein: CASSSRGQGNEKLFF.

The chain uses TRBV4-3 and TRBJ2-3, with D unclear. The CDR3 runs to 15 residues. V lost 0 bases to trimming and J lost 2 bases, with 9 bases between them. Germline V lookup: CDR1 LGHNA, CDR2 YSLEER. As DNA, the CDR3 is TGCGCCAGCAGCCAAGAGGTCAGCGTCACAGATACGCAGTATTTT. It codes for CASSQEVSVTDTQYF.

The chain uses TRBV4-2 and TRBJ2-5, with TRBD2 as a possible D gene (5 bases). Germline V gene sequence: CDR1 LGHNA, CDR2 YNFKEQ. Trimming left V 4 bases short and J 1 base short, with 10 bases between. The CDR3 has 14 residues. CDR3 protein: CASSLGSSQETQYF. The CDR3 DNA follows: TGTGCCAGCAGCCTGGGGAGTTCCCAAGAGACCCAGTACTTC.